The rows below give T cell receptor beta chains drawn from one sample of a study of blood T cell repertoires in COVID-19. TCRdb keeps only in-frame clones here, not all; method: immunoSEQ multiplex PCR. The sample holds 150,000 or so clones, around 85% seen once. Specimen: peripheral blood. The source of these receptors is a woman between 35 and 50 years old with active or convalescent COVID-19. Both conserved end residues are part of each CDR3. The D gene is left open where the match is weak. A row's size may be missing; if present it is once, few, many or a size class.

v_gene	d_gene	abundance	j_gene	CDR3nt	CDR3aa
TRBV27	.	.	TRBJ1-6	TGTGCCAGTACCTTAACAGGGCCCTATAATTCACCCCTCCACTTT	CASTLTGPYNSPLHF
TRBV27	.	.	TRBJ1-6	TGTGCCAGCAGTGGTGGAACGGGGAATTCACCCCTCCACTTT	CASSGGTGNSPLHF
TRBV27	.	.	TRBJ1-3	TGTGCCAGCAGTTTAGCTTATCAGGGGGGAAACACCATATATTTT	CASSLAYQGGNTIYF
TRBV7-9	.	.	TRBJ1-5	TGTGCCAGCAGCCCCCCGGGGGAGCAGCCCCAGCATTTT	CASSPPGEQPQHF
TRBV6-2/TRBV6-3	TRBD2	.	TRBJ2-3	TGTGCCAGCAGTTCCAGCCGACTAGCGGGCCCCACAGATACGCAGTATTTT	CASSSSRLAGPTDTQYF
TRBV7-2	TRBD1	once	TRBJ2-2	TGTGCCAGCAGCTTGGGGACAGTAGACACCGGGGAGCTGTTTTTT	CASSLGTVDTGELFF
TRBV23-1	.	.	TRBJ2-5	TGCGCCAGCAGTCAATCGTCCCGATTAACCCGGCGGGGGCTGCCCGCGGGGGAGACCCAGTACTTC	CASSQSSRLTRRGLPAGETQYF
TRBV7-2	.	.	TRBJ2-1	TGTGCCAGCAGCTTCCTCCGGGACTCTGAGCAGTTCTTC	CASSFLRDSEQFF
TRBV19	.	.	TRBJ2-2	TGTGCCAGTAGTAGGGTGCCCAGGGGCGCCGGGGAGCTGTTTTTT	CASSRVPRGAGELFF
TRBV6-5	.	.	TRBJ1-1	TGTGCCAGCAGTCCCACCCGACAGAACACTGAAGCTTTCTTT	CASSPTRQNTEAFF
TRBV28	.	.	TRBJ1-1	TGTGCCAGTAAAGACAGGCGTCTCATGAACACTGAAGCTTTCTTT	CASKDRRLMNTEAFF
TRBV6-5	.	.	TRBJ2-7	TGTGCCAGCAGCCTTTCCAGGGACTACGAGCAGTACTTC	CASSLSRDYEQYF
TRBV30	TRBD1	.	TRBJ1-2	TGTGCCTGTGTAACTACAGGGGGGGACTATGGCTACACCTTC	CACVTTGGDYGYTF
TRBV4-1	TRBD2	.	TRBJ2-5	TGCGCCAGCAGCCGAGGACTAGCTTATGAGACCCAGTACTTC	CASSRGLAYETQYF
TRBV2	.	.	TRBJ1-5	TGTGCCAGCAGTTCAGGGGCTGGCAATCAGCCCCAGCATTTT	CASSSGAGNQPQHF
TRBV3-1/TRBV3-2	.	few	TRBJ2-1	TGTGCCAGCAGCCAAGCGACAGGTTACAATGAGCAGTTCTTC	CASSQATGYNEQFF
TRBV24-1	.	few	TRBJ2-2	TGTGCCACCAGTGACCCTGGGAGCTTCGACACCGGGGAGCTGTTTTTT	CATSDPGSFDTGELFF
TRBV7-9	TRBD1	.	TRBJ2-3	TGTGCCAGCAGCTTAGGAGGGACAGCTAGCACAGATACGCAGTATTTT	CASSLGGTASTDTQYF
TRBV30	TRBD1	.	TRBJ2-5	TGTGCCTGGAGTGTACAGGGCAGGGGGACACAGACCCAGTACTTC	CAWSVQGRGTQTQYF
TRBV5-6	.	.	TRBJ2-3	TGTGCCAGCAGCTTGGGAGCGTCTTGGACAGATACGCAGTATTTT	CASSLGASWTDTQYF
TRBV5-6	.	.	TRBJ1-2	TGTGCCAGCAGCCTGTCTGATGGCAACTATGGCTACACCTTC	CASSLSDGNYGYTF
TRBV2	TRBD1	.	TRBJ1-4	TGTGCCAGCAGCGAATTGAACAGGGGCGGGAAACTGTTTTTT	CASSELNRGGKLFF
TRBV2	.	.	TRBJ2-1	TGTGCCAGCACCCACCGGGTGGAGGGAACCTACTACAATGAGCAGTTCTTC	CASTHRVEGTYYNEQFF
TRBV7-9	.	.	TRBJ2-7	TGTGCCAGCAGTCTGGGGGGTGTAGCCTACGAGCAGTACTTC	CASSLGGVAYEQYF
TRBV6-4	.	.	TRBJ1-2	TGTGCCAGCAGTGACTCTAGAGCCGGACAGTCTAACTATGGCTACACCTTC	CASSDSRAGQSNYGYTF
TRBV28	.	.	TRBJ2-1	TGTGCCAGCAGTTTAGCCACCGCGACCCGGGAGAGGAGCCCCTACAATGAGCAGTTCTTC	CASSLATATRERSPYNEQFF
TRBV11-2	TRBD1	.	TRBJ1-3	TGTGCCAGCAGCCCGACAGGGACTGCTGGAAACACCATATATTTT	CASSPTGTAGNTIYF
TRBV11-2	TRBD1	.	TRBJ1-2	TGTGCCAGCAGTTCACAAGGACAGGGCCCCTATGGCTACACCTTC	CASSSQGQGPYGYTF
TRBV19	TRBD2	few	TRBJ2-6	TGTGCCAGTAGCGCTCTGGCGGGGGGAATAGGTTCTGGGGCCAACGTCCTGACTTTC	CASSALAGGIGSGANVLTF
TRBV3-1/TRBV3-2	TRBD2	.	TRBJ2-1	TGTGCCAGCAGCCAAGCCCTTAGCGGGAGAGAGCAGTTCTTC	CASSQALSGREQFF
TRBV5-4	.	.	TRBJ1-1	TGTGCCAGCAGCTTGACCGCGAAGAACACTGAAGCTTTCTTT	CASSLTAKNTEAFF
TRBV24-1	.	.	TRBJ2-3	TGTGCCACCAGTGACCCACCGGGTACGCAGTATTTT	CATSDPPGTQYF
TRBV4-1	TRBD2	.	TRBJ2-2	TGCGCCAGCAGGAGTACTTTAGCGGGGGTGACCGGGGAGCTGTTTTTT	CASRSTLAGVTGELFF
TRBV4-3	.	.	TRBJ2-6	TGCGCCAGCAGCCAAGAGGCGGCTGGGGCCAACGTCCTGACTTTC	CASSQEAAGANVLTF
TRBV19	TRBD1	.	TRBJ1-1	TGTGCCAGTAGTATAGGGCGACAGGGGATGAACACTGAAGCTTTCTTT	CASSIGRQGMNTEAFF
TRBV28	.	.	TRBJ2-2	TGTGCCACCTCGTGGAGGGCTCGAACCGGGGAGCTGTTTTTT	CATSWRARTGELFF
TRBV19	.	.	TRBJ1-2	TGTGCCAGTAGTATCGCCACACAGGGTAACTATGGCTACACCTTC	CASSIATQGNYGYTF
TRBV7-9	.	.	TRBJ1-1	TGTGCCAGCAGCTCTTATAACAGCTTGAACACTGAAGCTTTCTTT	CASSSYNSLNTEAFF
TRBV2	.	.	TRBJ1-1	TGTGCCAGCAGTCCGACCTTGGGGGGTATGTACACTGAAGCTTTCTTT	CASSPTLGGMYTEAFF
TRBV27	.	.	TRBJ1-6	TGTGCCAGCAGTCACGAGGAGCGGGGGAATTCACCCCTCCACTTT	CASSHEERGNSPLHF
TRBV5-6	TRBD1	.	TRBJ2-5	TGTGCCAGCACCCGCGACCGAACAGGGGGCTCGGAGACCCAGTACTTC	CASTRDRTGGSETQYF
TRBV6-5	TRBD2	.	TRBJ2-1	TGTGCCAGCAGTTCCTCGGGGGGGGCCTACAATGAGCAGTTCTTC	CASSSSGGAYNEQFF
TRBV9	.	once	TRBJ1-3	TGTGCCAGCAGCGTAGCCCCCATAAGGGGTACTGGAAACACCATATATTTT	CASSVAPIRGTGNTIYF
TRBV11-2	.	once	TRBJ1-2	TGTGCCAGCAGCTTAGACGTCGGGTTAAGGGGCTACACCTTC	CASSLDVGLRGYTF
TRBV27	TRBD2	.	TRBJ2-1	TGTGCCAGCAGTTTGGCGAGCGGGGGGGCCCTGGGCAATGAGCAGTTCTTC	CASSLASGGALGNEQFF
TRBV30	TRBD2	.	TRBJ2-1	TGTGCCTGCTGGCGGGGGGGCGGATGGGATGAGCAGTTCTTC	CACWRGGGWDEQFF